Below, 24 T cell receptor beta chains from the same sample are listed, as sequenced in a study of blood T cells in healthy people across ages. Alongside a J-beta primer mix, a sample-barcoded 5' primer served in a second PCR lasting about 7 to 11 cycles. TCRdb reprocessed the 5' RACE reads with MiXCR, giving one entry per CDR3 protein. This table has around 1.5 million distinct CDR3 sequences, approximately 32% appearing once. Sequencing was performed on blood. Receptors originate from a woman aged 30 to 39 in good health.

The DNA of the CDR3 is TGTGCCAGCACCTCGTGGCAGGGGGACACTGAAGCTTTCTTT. Amino acid sequence: CASTSWQGDTEAFF. The chain employs TRBV9 and TRBJ1-1, with 7 bases aligning to TRBD1. There are 14 residues in the CDR3. J was trimmed by 3 bases and V by 6 bases; bases with no gene match: 8. Germline values: CDR1 SGDLS, CDR2 YYNGEE.

The rearrangement joins TRBV5-6 to TRBJ2-1; D might be TRBD2 (5 bases). The CDR3 sequence is 15 residues long. The ends were cut back, 2 bases at V and 4 bases at J, with 13 bases in the middle. CDR1 SGHDT and CDR2 YYEEEE come from the germline V gene. The DNA of the CDR3 is TGTGCCAGCAGCTTTGGAGTAGCGACATACAATGAGCAGTTCTTC. Its translation: CASSFGVATYNEQFF.

The chain carries TRBV24-1 and TRBJ2-1; 10 bases agree with TRBD1. V was clipped by 3 bases and J by 4 bases; unmatched bases: 5. The CDR3 contains 16 residues. The germline gives CDR1 KGHDR, CDR2 SFDVKD. The CDR3 loop reads CATSDTGTGDYNEQFF. Here the CDR3 DNA reads TGTGCCACCAGTGATACCGGGACAGGGGATTACAATGAGCAGTTCTTC.

Notes on this clonotype: A single base separates this from a much larger clone, so it may be a read error. This sequence joins TRBV4-1 and TRBJ2-1; tentatively, D is TRBD2 (5 bases). In germline, CDR1 is MGHRA, CDR2 YSYEKL. V was pared by 3 bases and J by 8 bases, with 14 bases between. The CDR3 has 14 amino acids. The CDR3 protein is CASSHLGESDEQFF. CDR3 DNA: TGCGCCAGCAGCCACCTTGGGGAGTCGGATGAGCAGTTCTTC.

The chain has TRBV6-5 and TRBJ2-1; D may match TRBD1 or TRBD2 (5 bases each). Trimming removed 2 bases from V and 10 bases from J, with 12 bases in between. The V gene's germline CDR1 is MNHEY and CDR2 SVGAGI. CDR3 length: 13 residues. The CDR3 loop reads CASSYGGSYEQFF. DNA of the CDR3: TGTGCCAGCAGTTACGGGGGTTCCTACGAGCAGTTCTTC.

This clonotype was seen a few times. This rearrangement joins TRBV20-1 to TRBJ1-4; 7 bases line up with TRBD1. CDR3 length equals 13 residues. J gave up 10 bases and V 6 bases, and 11 bases lay outside the gene matches. Germline V gene data show CDR1 as DFQATT and CDR2 as SNEGSKA (reference sequence). The CDR3 sequence: CSAKKGAQGKLFF. DNA for the CDR3: TGCAGTGCCAAAAAGGGGGCGCAGGGAAAACTGTTTTTT.

At least ten counts were recorded for this clonotype. In nucleotides, the CDR3 is TGCAGCGTTTGGGGAACCGGGGAGCTGTTTTTT. Amino acids: CSVWGTGELFF. The chain is built from TRBV29-1 and TRBJ2-2; D not resolved. Deletions cut 5 bases from V and 5 bases from J, with 6 bases between. The germline gives CDR1 SQVTM, CDR2 ANQGSEA. The CDR3 consists of 11 residues.

Concerning this clonotype itself: One end of the junction does not line up with germline, which may come from a read error. V and J are TRBV6-5 and TRBJ1-2; no clear D gene. This CDR3 contains 14 residues. The V gene's germline CDR1 is MNHEY and CDR2 SVGAGI. The CDR3 sequence is CASSWTHSGYGYAF. CDR3 DNA sequence: TGTGCCAGCAGTTGGACCCATTCGGGGTATGGCTACGCCTTC.

This clonotype was counted many times. V is TRBV5-1 and J is TRBJ1-4, with TRBD1 as a possible D gene (6 bases). V dropped 1 base and J dropped 6 bases, with 10 bases sitting between them. CDR1 SGHRS and CDR2 YFSETQ come from the germline V gene. The CDR3 consists of 14 residues. The CDR3 sequence: CASSLMPGDEKLFF. The CDR3 coding sequence is TGCGCCAGCAGCTTGATGCCAGGGGATGAAAAACTGTTTTTT. The full variable domain, in which reference TRBV5-1 and TRBJ1-4 provide the parts outside the CDR3, is KAGVTQTPRYLIKTRGQQVTLSCSPISGHRSVSWYQQTPGQGLQFLFEYFSETQRNKGNFPGRFSGRQFSNSRSEMNVSTLELGDSALYLCASSLMPGDEKLFFGSGTQLSVL.

The chain combines TRBV24-1 with TRBJ2-1, with D hard to call. The V end was cut by 0 bases, the J end by 8 bases, with 10 bases between. CDR1 and CDR2 from the germline V gene are KGHDR and SFDVKD. The CDR3 length is 14 residues. The DNA of the CDR3 is TGTGCCACCAGTGATTTGATGATAACGGATGAGCAGTTCTTC. Amino acids: CATSDLMITDEQFF.

The chain is built from TRBV5-1 and TRBJ2-2; no firm D call. The CDR3 is 13 residues long. The ends were cut back, 1 base at V and 6 bases at J, with 7 bases in the middle. Germline-derived CDR1 and CDR2 are SGHRS and YFSETQ. The DNA for the CDR3 is TGCGCCAGCAGCTTGTTAGGCGCCGGGGAGCTGTTTTTT. It yields the protein CASSLLGAGELFF.

Turning to this clonotype: Given a much more abundant clone one base away, this may be a read error. The chain recombines TRBV7-2 with TRBJ2-1, with 9 bases that match TRBD1. The CDR3 is 15 residues long. Germline CDR1 and CDR2: SGHTA and FQGNSA. For the CDR3, the DNA is TGTGCCAGCAGCTTAGCCGGGACAGGGAGCAATGGGCAGTTCTTC. As protein: CASSLAGTGSNGQFF.

This clonotype was recorded a few times. The CDR3 reads CASSEEGLEQFF. Written as DNA, the CDR3 is TGTGCCAGCAGTGAAGAGGGGCTAGAGCAGTTCTTC. The rearrangement uses TRBV2 and TRBJ2-1, with a weak D call TRBD1 (5 bases). This CDR3 comprises 12 residues. Germline CDR1 is SNHLY and CDR2 is FYNNEI. Trimming cost V 1 base and J 10 bases, with 8 bases left between them.

Comment on this clonotype: This sequence may be a read error, since a much larger clone differs from it by one base. J is TRBJ2-3 and V is TRBV10-3; TRBD1 matches at 7 bases. Germline CDR1 and CDR2: ENHRY and SYGVKD. The CDR3 contains 17 residues. This chain's CDR3 is CAVSEAPTGSSTDTQYF. For the CDR3, the DNA is TGTGCCGTCAGTGAGGCACCGACAGGGTCTAGCACAGATACGCAGTATTTT.

The V and J genes are TRBV30 and TRBJ2-1; D remains ambiguous. CDR3 size: 16 residues. The ends were cut back, 1 base at V and 7 bases at J, with 20 bases in the middle. The germline V gene has CDR1 GTSNPN and CDR2 SVGIG (reference sequence). The CDR3: CAWSEVRPVSGNEQFF. CDR3 in DNA: TGTGCCTGGAGTGAGGTCCGACCCGTCTCTGGGAATGAGCAGTTCTTC.

In this sample, this clonotype turned up a few times. V usage is TRBV20-1 and J usage is TRBJ2-1; TRBD1 matches at 9 bases. After removal of 4 bases from V and 12 bases from J, the junction contained 7 bases not matched to a gene. This CDR3 region has 12 residues. Germline-derived CDR1 and CDR2 are DFQATT and SNEGSKA (reference sequence). The CDR3: CSAKTGGGGQFF. The DNA for the CDR3 is TGCAGTGCTAAAACAGGGGGCGGAGGGCAGTTCTTC.

Concerning this clonotype: A junction boundary mismatches the germline segment, possibly from a read error. The CDR3 reads CASSVAGNNERFF. CDR3 DNA sequence: TGTGCCAGCAGCGTAGCAGGGAACAATGAGCGGTTCTTC. The chain carries TRBV9 and TRBJ2-1; D might be TRBD1 (5 bases). From germline, CDR1 is SGDLS and CDR2 YYNGEE. The CDR3 is made up of 13 amino acids.

This clonotype showed up many times. The J gene is TRBJ1-4, the V gene TRBV29-1, with a possible D match to TRBD1 (5 bases). Trimming left V 4 bases short and J 10 bases short, with 19 bases between. The CDR3 extends over 14 amino acids. Per the germline V gene, CDR1 is SQVTM and CDR2 is ANQGSEA. The CDR3 reads CSVVLANTGGKLFF. The CDR3 bases are TGCAGCGTTGTGCTGGCTAACACCGGGGGAAAACTGTTTTTT.

This clonotype was found a few times. This chain uses TRBV27 with TRBJ2-1, with D maybe TRBD1 (6 bases). The germline V and J ends were trimmed by 2 bases and 6 bases, with 17 bases remaining between them. Per the germline V gene, CDR1 is MNHEY and CDR2 is SMNVEV (reference sequence). This CDR3 comprises 16 residues. CDR3 in DNA: TGTGCCAGCAGTTTACGGGCTCAGGGGCTTGTCAATGAGCAGTTCTTC. This sequence encodes CASSLRAQGLVNEQFF.

V gene TRBV6-1 combines with J gene TRBJ2-4; TRBD1 agrees at 7 bases. The CDR3 runs to 18 residues. Per the germline V gene, CDR1 is MNHNS and CDR2 is SASEGT. V dropped 4 bases and J dropped 13; count of bases not matched to a gene: 25. This CDR3 is CASSANPPRQGPSYKQYF. As DNA, the CDR3 is TGTGCCAGCAGTGCCAACCCTCCACGACAGGGACCCTCCTACAAGCAGTACTTC.

This chain joins TRBV18 and TRBJ2-7; no clear D gene. V lost 3 bases and J 4 bases, leaving 13 bases between the germline ends. Germline V CDR1 and CDR2: KGHSH, LQKENI. The CDR3 is 14 residues long. The CDR3 sequence: CASSPSSNRYEQYF. The CDR3, as DNA: TGTGCCAGCTCACCCTCAAGCAACCGGTACGAGCAGTACTTC.

This clonotype occurred a few times. The V gene is TRBV7-2, the J gene TRBJ2-2, with D unresolved. CDR3 length: 14 residues. V dropped 8 bases and J dropped 0 bases, with 10 bases sitting between them. CDR1 is SGHTA, CDR2 FQGNSA, per germline. CDR3 loop: CASGSGANTGELFF. CDR3 nucleotide sequence: TGTGCCAGCGGCTCTGGAGCGAACACCGGGGAGCTGTTTTTT.

The rearrangement joins TRBV6-5 to TRBJ1-1; D may be TRBD1 (5 bases). Germline CDR1 and CDR2: MNHEY and SVGAGI. The CDR3 totals 15 residues. Deletions cut 0 bases from V and 6 bases from J, with 14 bases between. CDR3 nucleotides: TGTGCCAGCAGTTACTCGAGTCAGGGCGAGTCTGAAGCTTTCTTT. Protein product: CASSYSSQGESEAFF.

In this sample, this clonotype turned up a few times. The chain employs TRBV7-3 and TRBJ2-3; D ambiguous. Per the germline V gene, CDR1 is SGHTA and CDR2 is FQGTGA. V lost 1 base, J lost 6 bases, and 11 bases lay in between. The CDR3 has 14 amino acids. CDR3 residues: CASSLNFNDDTQYF. Here the CDR3 DNA reads TGTGCCAGCAGCTTAAACTTTAACGACGATACGCAGTATTTT.